The clone carrying this T cell receptor beta chain showed up just once. Its antigen is unidentified. Its ends do not fully match the called genes, so a read error is possible. Assay: immunoSEQ multiplex PCR; the TCRdb copy retains only in-frame clones and omits some. Of approximately 10,000 clones in the sample, around 90% were seen once. Methotrexate plus calcineurin inhibitor accompanied controls' myeloablative marrow transplants; sampling was 1 year later. The data are from a study of T cells after posttransplantation cyclophosphamide. Findings and caveats of the study: Later post-transplant blood repertoires were often dominated by donor CD8+ memory clones.

Germline values: CDR1 SSHAT, CDR2 FNYEAQ (reference sequence). CDR3 length equals 16 residues. The origin of this receptor is a male patient aged 45-60 years who received an allogeneic stem cell transplant from an unrelated donor, was CMV-positive, and had chronic GVHD only. These T cells may partly come from the graft donor. The gene calls are TRBV7-7 and TRBJ2-5; 9 bases are shared with TRBD2. The sequences come from PBMCs, collected approximately 430 days after allogeneic stem cell transplant with calcineurin inhibitor and methotrexate. The CDR3 spells CASSLGGSGGQETQYF. In DNA form, the CDR3 reads TGTGCTAGCAGCTTAGGTGGTAGCGGGGGCCAAGAGACCCAGTACTTC. Full variable domain (outside the CDR3, taken from reference TRBV7-7 and TRBJ2-5): GAGVSQSPRYKVTKRGQDVTLRCDPISSHATLYWYQQALGQGPEFLTYFNYEAQPDKSGLPSDRFSAERPEGSISTLTIQRTEQRDSAMYRCASSLGGSGGQETQYFGPGTRLLVL.